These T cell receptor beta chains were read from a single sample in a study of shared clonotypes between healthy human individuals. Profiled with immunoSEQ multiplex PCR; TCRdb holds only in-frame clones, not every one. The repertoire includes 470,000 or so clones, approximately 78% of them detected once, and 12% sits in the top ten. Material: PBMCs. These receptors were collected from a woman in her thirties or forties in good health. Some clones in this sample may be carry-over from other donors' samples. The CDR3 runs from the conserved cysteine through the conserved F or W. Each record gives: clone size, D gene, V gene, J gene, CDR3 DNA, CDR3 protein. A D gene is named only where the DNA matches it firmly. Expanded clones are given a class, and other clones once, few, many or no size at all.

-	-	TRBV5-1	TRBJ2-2	TGCGCCAGCAGCTTATCGGCAGGTGACACCGGGGAGCTGTTTTTT	CASSLSAGDTGELFF
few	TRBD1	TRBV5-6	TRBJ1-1	TGTGCCAGCAGCGCCGCGACAGGGGGCAACACTGAAGCTTTCTTT	CASSAATGGNTEAFF
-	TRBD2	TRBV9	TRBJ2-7	TGTGCCAGCAGCTCCACGGGACTAGCGGGAGGCGAGCAGTACTTC	CASSSTGLAGGEQYF
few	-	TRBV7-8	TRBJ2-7	TGTGCCAGCAGCCCTATTGCCATTTTGGAGCAGTACTTC	CASSPIAILEQYF
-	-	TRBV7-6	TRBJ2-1	TGTGCCAGCAGCTTATTCGAGGGTTTTAGGAATGAGCAGTTCTTC	CASSLFEGFRNEQFF
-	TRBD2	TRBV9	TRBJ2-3	TGTGCCAGCAGTCTGAGGGGTCGCGGGAGCGGCGCAGATACGCAGTATTTT	CASSLRGRGSGADTQYF
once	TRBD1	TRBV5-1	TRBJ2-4	TGCGCCAGCAGTAAGGGGACAGGGAGAAACATTCAGTACTTC	CASSKGTGRNIQYF
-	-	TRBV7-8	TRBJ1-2	TGTGCCAGCAGCTTAGAAACAGGGACTGGCTACACCTTC	CASSLETGTGYTF
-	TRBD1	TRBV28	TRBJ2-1	TGTGCCAGCAGTCCCAACCCCCTGGGACAGGTCAAGCAGTTCTTC	CASSPNPLGQVKQFF
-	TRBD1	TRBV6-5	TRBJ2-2	TGTGCCAGCAGTTACCCTGACAGGGAAAGCGGGGAGCTGTTTTTT	CASSYPDRESGELFF
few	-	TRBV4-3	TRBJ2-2	TGCGCCAGCAGCCAAGAGGTACAGGCGAACACCGGGGAGCTGTTTTTT	CASSQEVQANTGELFF
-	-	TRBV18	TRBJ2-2	TGTGCCAGCTCACCACCAGGACAGACGGAGCCCTCCGGGGAGCTGTTTTTT	CASSPPGQTEPSGELFF
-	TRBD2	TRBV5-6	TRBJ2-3	TGTGCCAGCAGCTTGTATACTAGCGGGGATAGCACAGATACGCAGTATTTT	CASSLYTSGDSTDTQYF
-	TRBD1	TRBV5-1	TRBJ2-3	TGCGCCAGCAGCATGGGACAGGGGGCAGATACGCAGTATTTT	CASSMGQGADTQYF
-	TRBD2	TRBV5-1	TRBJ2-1	TGCGCCAGCAGCTTCGGGGGAGGGCCGGTTGCTGAGCAGTTCTTC	CASSFGGGPVAEQFF
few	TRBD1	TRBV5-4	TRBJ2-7	TGTGCCAGCAGCAGTCGACAGGGAAACTACGAGCAGTACTTC	CASSSRQGNYEQYF
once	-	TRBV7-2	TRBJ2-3	TGTGCCAGCAGCATCTCAGTTGGGGACACAGATACGCAGTATTTT	CASSISVGDTDTQYF